The 13 T cell receptor beta chains reported below all come from one sample, sequenced in a study of blood T cell repertoires in COVID-19. Profiled with immunoSEQ multiplex PCR; TCRdb holds only in-frame clones, not every one. The sample includes 100,000 to 150,000 clones, 65% to 85% of them seen just once. Sample: peripheral blood. Receptors originate from a man aged 30 to 45 with COVID-19, enrolled during active disease.

The CDR3 is CAISESQDRGRGSPLHF. In nucleotides, the CDR3 is TGTGCCATCAGTGAGTCGCAGGACAGGGGAAGGGGATCACCCCTCCACTTT. The rearrangement links TRBV10-3 to TRBJ1-6; 9 bases match TRBD1. J was trimmed by 10 bases and V by 0 bases; bases with no gene match: 10. CDR1 is ENHRY and CDR2 is SYGVKD in the germline V gene. The CDR3 totals 17 residues.

The gene calls are TRBV29-1 and TRBJ1-2; a possible D gene is TRBD1 (6 bases). The CDR3 is made up of 11 amino acids. Germline CDR1 reads SQVTM; CDR2 reads ANQGSEA. V gave up 6 bases and J gave up 5 bases, with 10 bases separating them. CDR3: CSVRDTYGYTF. In DNA form, the CDR3 reads TGCAGCGTCCGGGACACATATGGCTACACCTTC.

V usage is TRBV5-4 and J usage is TRBJ1-1, with TRBD1 as a possible D gene (6 bases). The germline V gene encodes CDR1 SGHNT and CDR2 YYREEE (reference sequence). The CDR3 runs to 16 residues. V lost 0 bases, J lost 6 bases, and 18 bases lay in between. The chain's CDR3 is CASSLGGAPGRAEAFF. The CDR3 DNA sequence: TGTGCCAGCAGCTTGGGGGGGGCGCCAGGGAGGGCTGAAGCTTTCTTT.

This clone was detected a few times. The chain uses TRBV28 and TRBJ1-5, with D perhaps matching TRBD1 (6 bases). Germline values: CDR1 MDHEN, CDR2 SYDVKM. The CDR3 extends over 16 amino acids. Trimming removed 5 bases from V and 6 bases from J, with 20 bases in between. The CDR3 coding sequence is TGTGCCAGCAGTACCCCTTTGGGTAAAGGGGGTCAGCCCCAGCATTTT. It yields the protein CASSTPLGKGGQPQHF. Full variable domain (rest looked up from reference TRBV28 and TRBJ1-5): DVKVTQSSRYLVKRTGEKVFLECVQDMDHENMFWYRQDPGLGLRLIYFSYDVKMKEKGDIPEGYSVSREKKERFSLILESASTNQTSMYLCASSTPLGKGGQPQHFGDGTRLSIL.

V and J are TRBV9 and TRBJ2-7, with TRBD1 matching over 9 bases. Losses at the gene ends were 3 bases for V and 3 bases for J; bases not matched to a gene: 4. Germline V CDR1 and CDR2: SGDLS, YYNGEE. The CDR3 sequence is 14 residues long. In DNA form, the CDR3 reads TGTGCCAGCAGCGCGGGACAGGGATTCTACGAGCAGTACTTC. Its protein is CASSAGQGFYEQYF.

The chain recombines TRBV29-1 with TRBJ2-2, with 10 bases matching TRBD2. Germline values: CDR1 SQVTM, CDR2 ANQGSEA. Trimming cost V 5 bases and J 1 base; bases outside gene matches: 7. CDR3 length equals 16 residues. CDR3 nucleotides: TGCAGCGTTCCCCTAGCGGGAGCTGGGAACACCGGGGAGCTGTTTTTT. Translating it yields CSVPLAGAGNTGELFF.

The rearrangement joins TRBV28 to TRBJ2-1, with 8 nucleotides matching TRBD2. Trimming cost V 6 bases and J 10 bases; bases outside gene matches: 5. The germline V gene encodes CDR1 MDHEN and CDR2 SYDVKM. The CDR3 is 12 residues long. CDR3 coding DNA: TGTGCCAGCAGGGCGGGGGGTCGCGAGCAGTTCTTC. Translated, it gives CASRAGGREQFF.

V usage is TRBV4-2 and J usage is TRBJ1-4; D uncertain. This CDR3 spans 16 amino acids. V was trimmed by 4 bases and J by 8 bases, leaving 20 bases between them. CDR1 is LGHNA and CDR2 is YNFKEQ in the germline V gene. The CDR3 spells CASSLAVGGEKEKLFF. CDR3 nucleotide sequence: TGTGCCAGCAGCCTGGCAGTTGGCGGCGAAAAGGAAAAACTGTTTTTT.

The chain recombines TRBV28 with TRBJ2-7; D may be TRBD1 (5 bases). CDR1 and CDR2 (germline): MDHEN, SYDVKM. The CDR3 is made up of 15 amino acids. Between the trimmed V and J ends, which lost 1 base and 5 bases, there was a span of 15 bases. DNA for the CDR3: TGTGCCAGCAGTTTATTAGGGCAGGGAAGTCACGAGCAGTACTTC. Protein: CASSLLGQGSHEQYF.

This chain uses TRBV11-3 with TRBJ1-1; TRBD1 matches at 7 bases. CDR1 SGHNT and CDR2 YENEEA come from the germline V gene. This CDR3 comprises 14 residues. Unmatched junction bases numbered 7, after V lost 4 bases and J lost 5 bases. In DNA form, the CDR3 reads TGTGCCAGCAGCTCCGTGACAGGGCGGACTGAAGCTTTCTTT. It specifies CASSSVTGRTEAFF.

This clone was observed a single time. The DNA of the CDR3 is TGTGCCAGCAGCCAAGATCTTCGGCAGACGGGCGGGGAGCTGTTTTTT. Translating it yields CASSQDLRQTGGELFF. The chain uses TRBV4-2 and TRBJ2-2, with unresolved D. Germline-derived CDR1 and CDR2 are LGHNA and YNFKEQ. V dropped 0 bases and J dropped 7 bases, with 15 bases sitting between them. The CDR3 covers 16 residues.

The chain has TRBV28 and TRBJ1-2, with 9 bases aligning to TRBD1. The CDR3 covers 15 residues. Germline V CDR1 and CDR2: MDHEN, SYDVKM. Unmatched junction bases numbered 5, after V lost 5 bases and J lost 1 base. CDR3: CASSQWDRDNYGYTF. CDR3 bases: TGTGCCAGCAGTCAATGGGACAGGGATAACTATGGCTACACCTTC.

The rearrangement links TRBV14 to TRBJ1-2; D is uncertain. Trimming pared 3 bases from V and 4 bases from J, leaving 9 bases between. Per the germline V gene, CDR1 is SGHDN and CDR2 is FVKESK. This CDR3 spans 13 amino acids. The CDR3 DNA reads TGTGCCAGCAGCCATACGATCAGCTATGGCTACACCTTC. Amino acids: CASSHTISYGYTF.